These 26 T cell receptor beta chains share one sample of origin, sequenced in a study of beta chain features in type 1 diabetes (dated by TCRdb to 2016 to 2019). Library generation was performed with the immunoSEQ multiplex PCR assay. The entire amount of isolated RNA was reverse transcribed using the High Capacity cDNA Reverse Transcription Kit, so the sequenced TCRB transcripts were expressed ones. TCRdb took over this immuneACCESS table, retaining in-frame rearrangements with V and J assigned. Such tables are incomplete; in checked studies, under half of the missing clones stem from an unresolved V gene, and the remainder is unexplained. The sample records 680,000 or so clones, around 15% of which are singletons. 0.093% of the sample comes from the top ten. Sequenced input: naive CD4+ T cells from blood. The cell subset or site label here, explained by the study, means: true naive CD4+ T cells. Receptors originate from a man between 18 and 29 years old in good health.

V and J are TRBV14 and TRBJ1-1; D is ambiguous. This CDR3 spans 15 amino acids. CDR1 SGHDN and CDR2 FVKESK come from the germline V gene. Trimming stripped 2 bases from V and 0 bases from J, with 10 bases between. The CDR3 loop is CASSQSGRVNTEAFF. In DNA form, the CDR3 reads TGTGCCAGCAGCCAATCGGGAAGGGTGAACACTGAAGCTTTCTTT.

The chain uses TRBV2 and TRBJ1-4, with D maybe TRBD1 (5 bases). The CDR3 has 13 amino acids. The germline CDR1 and CDR2 sequences are SNHLY and FYNNEI. Trimming shortened V by 7 bases and J by 8 bases, and 14 bases separated the two germline ends. In nucleotides, the CDR3 is TGTGCCAGCACTGCAACGACAGTCGAAAAACTGTTTTTT. Amino acid sequence: CASTATTVEKLFF.

The chain combines TRBV4-1 with TRBJ2-7; D remains unclear. V gave up 2 bases and J gave up 4 bases, with 9 bases separating them. The CDR3 spans 13 residues. Looked up from germline, CDR1 is MGHRA and CDR2 is YSYEKL. The CDR3 protein is CASSQFGQYEQYF. The CDR3 DNA is TGCGCCAGCAGCCAATTTGGGCAGTACGAGCAGTACTTC.

This clone showed up many times. The rearrangement links TRBV7-9 to TRBJ2-3; no clear D gene. V shed 4 bases and J shed 8 bases, with 4 bases lying between them. The CDR3 runs to 10 residues. Germline CDR1 is SEHNR and CDR2 is FQNEAQ (reference sequence). The CDR3: CASSYGTQYF. For the CDR3, the DNA is TGTGCCAGCAGCTACGGTACGCAGTATTTT.

This clone was seen more than once but under ten times. V usage is TRBV5-4 and J usage is TRBJ1-2; D might be TRBD1 (5 bases). The CDR3 consists of 13 residues. The germline V gene encodes CDR1 SGHNT and CDR2 YYREEE (reference sequence). Trimming shortened V by 0 bases and J by 8 bases, and 11 bases separated the two germline ends. The CDR3 DNA reads TGTGCCAGCAGCTTGGATTCAGGGCTCGGCTACACCTTC. Its protein product is CASSLDSGLGYTF.

This clone has more than one count but fewer than ten. The chain couples TRBV5-1 to TRBJ2-3; no definite D call. The V gene lost 0 bases and the J gene lost 6 bases, with 8 bases spanning the gap. CDR3 length equals 13 residues. The germline CDR1 and CDR2 sequences are SGHRS and YFSETQ. In nucleotides, the CDR3 is TGCGCCAGCAGCTTGGACGTTCTCGATACGCAGTATTTT. Translated: CASSLDVLDTQYF.

The chain joins TRBV10-3 to TRBJ2-2; TRBD2 matches at 7 bases. Germline assignment: CDR1 ENHRY and CDR2 SYGVKD. Trimming at V came to 6 bases and at J to 1 base, leaving 5 bases not matched to a gene. The CDR3 loop spans 15 amino acids. DNA for the CDR3: TGTGCCATCAGGAGGGACTACCTGAACACCGGGGAGCTGTTTTTT. Protein product: CAIRRDYLNTGELFF.

V usage is TRBV29-1 and J usage is TRBJ2-7; TRBD2 matches at 10 bases. The V segment lost 5 bases and the J segment 6 bases; nucleotides outside the gene matches: 10. The CDR3 covers 14 residues. Germline CDR1 reads SQVTM; CDR2 reads ANQGSEA. Here the CDR3 reads CSVLSGRARGEQYF. CDR3 nucleotides: TGCAGCGTTTTGAGCGGGAGGGCAAGGGGCGAGCAGTACTTC.

This clone was seen only a few times. The chain links TRBV2 to TRBJ2-2; 14 bases line up with TRBD2. Germline V gene sequence: CDR1 SNHLY, CDR2 FYNNEI. The CDR3 covers 18 residues. V gave up 9 bases and J gave up 4 bases; unmatched junction bases: 13. The chain's CDR3 is CASRTGTSGRGGTGELFF. In nucleotides, the CDR3 is TGTGCCAGTCGTACCGGGACTAGCGGGAGAGGAGGCACCGGGGAGCTGTTTTTT.

This clone was counted between two and nine times. The V gene is TRBV5-1, the J gene TRBJ2-1, with a possible D match to TRBD2 (10 bases). Trimming removed 0 bases from V and 8 bases from J, with 30 bases in between. CDR3 size: 20 residues. Germline CDR1 SGHRS, CDR2 YFSETQ. The CDR3 DNA sequence: TGCGCCAGCAGCTTGGCCCCGGGACAGGGCGCGTCAGCGGGAGGGTATGAGCAGTTCTTC. Its protein product is CASSLAPGQGASAGGYEQFF. Full variable domain (remainder filled in from reference TRBV5-1 and TRBJ2-1): KAGVTQTPRYLIKTRGQQVTLSCSPISGHRSVSWYQQTPGQGLQFLFEYFSETQRNKGNFPGRFSGRQFSNSRSEMNVSTLELGDSALYLCASSLAPGQGASAGGYEQFFGPGTRLTVL.

This sequence joins TRBV7-8 and TRBJ1-1, with D possibly matching TRBD1 (5 bases). The V gene lost 5 bases and the J gene lost 0 bases, with 13 bases spanning the gap. CDR3 length: 15 residues. The germline CDR1 and CDR2 sequences are SGHVS and FQNEAQ. The CDR3 loop reads CASSMGTRMNTEAFF. The DNA for the CDR3 is TGTGCCAGCAGCATGGGGACTCGGATGAACACTGAAGCTTTCTTT.

This clone turned up a few times. The chain is built from TRBV27 and TRBJ1-5; maybe TRBD1 (5 bases). V lost 2 bases to trimming and J lost 5 bases, with 10 bases between them. This CDR3 is built from 14 residues. CDR1 and CDR2 from the germline V gene are MNHEY and SMNVEV (reference sequence). The CDR3 nucleotides read TGTGCCAGCAGTTTACGGGGCAGCTATCAGCCCCAGCATTTT. This translates into CASSLRGSYQPQHF.

This clone was recorded at least ten times. This chain uses TRBV7-2 with TRBJ2-5, with TRBD2 matching over 11 bases. The CDR3 totals 16 residues. V shed 5 bases, J shed 6 bases, and the junction held 11 bases outside the gene matches. The V gene's germline CDR1 is SGHTA and CDR2 FQGNSA. The CDR3 nucleotides are TGTGCCAGCAGCCACCCGACTAGCGGGATGGCGAAGACCCAGTACTTC. This codes for CASSHPTSGMAKTQYF.

The table lists this clone with a few counts. This chain joins TRBV7-6 and TRBJ2-1; 12 bases align to TRBD2. The length of the CDR3 is 17 residues. Germline V gene sequence: CDR1 SGHVS, CDR2 FNYEAQ. V lost 3 bases and J lost 2; bases outside the gene matches: 5. The CDR3 spells CASSFLAGGPAYNEQFF. As DNA, the CDR3 is TGTGCCAGCAGCTTCCTAGCGGGAGGGCCTGCCTACAATGAGCAGTTCTTC.

The genes are TRBV2 and TRBJ1-5; D is perhaps TRBD1 (5 bases). The CDR3 length is 15 residues. Trimming shortened V by 4 bases and J by 3 bases, and 13 bases separated the two germline ends. In germline, CDR1 is SNHLY, CDR2 FYNNEI. The CDR3 DNA reads TGTGCCAGCAGTGCCGAGGGACGGTACAATCAGCCCCAGCATTTT. This gives the protein CASSAEGRYNQPQHF.

This clone was seen a few times. The genes are TRBV19 and TRBJ1-2, with unresolved D. CDR3 size: 13 residues. Per the germline V gene, CDR1 is LNHDA and CDR2 is SQIVND (reference sequence). Trimming removed 7 bases at V and 3 bases at J, with 12 bases between. The CDR3 loop reads CASTLHRHYGYTF. CDR3 DNA sequence: TGTGCCAGTACCCTACATCGACACTATGGCTACACCTTC.

There are a few counts of this clone. The chain is built from TRBV7-9 and TRBJ1-4; D ambiguous. Trimming took off 5 bases at V and 4 bases at J, with 8 bases between the two ends. In germline, CDR1 is SEHNR, CDR2 FQNEAQ (reference sequence). The CDR3 loop spans 13 amino acids. CDR3 sequence (DNA): TGTGCCAGCAGCGTTAAGGGTAATGAAAAACTGTTTTTT. This codes for CASSVKGNEKLFF.

The J gene is TRBJ1-5, the V gene TRBV30; D uncertain. The V gene's germline CDR1 is GTSNPN and CDR2 SVGIG (reference sequence). CDR3 length equals 12 residues. The V and J ends lost 1 base and 7 bases respectively, with 8 bases between them. CDR3 sequence: CAWSARYQPQHF. In DNA, the CDR3 is TGTGCCTGGAGTGCGAGGTACCAGCCCCAGCATTTT.

J is TRBJ2-1 and V is TRBV2, with D possibly being TRBD2 (5 bases). Germline CDR1 and CDR2: SNHLY and FYNNEI. Trimming removed 4 bases from V and 7 bases from J, with 14 bases in between. The CDR3 is made up of 14 amino acids. The CDR3 bases are TGTGCCAGCAGTGCGGACGGACGGGATAATGAGCAGTTCTTC. This codes for CASSADGRDNEQFF.

This clone was seen only a few times. The chain joins TRBV4-3 to TRBJ2-1; D uncertain. Trimming left V 0 bases short and J 2 bases short, with 11 bases between. The germline V gene has CDR1 LGHNA and CDR2 YSLEER. CDR3 length: 16 residues. CDR3 sequence reads: CASSQDPSAAYNEQFF. CDR3 DNA sequence: TGCGCCAGCAGCCAAGATCCGAGCGCCGCCTACAATGAGCAGTTCTTC.

This clone was detected a few times. The chain links TRBV7-9 to TRBJ2-7; 13 bases fit TRBD2. CDR3 length equals 18 residues. CDR1 and CDR2 from the germline V gene are SEHNR and FQNEAQ (reference sequence). J was trimmed by 3 bases and V by 1 base; bases with no gene match: 9. The CDR3 DNA is TGTGCCAGCAGCTTAGGCGGACTAGCGGGAGAAAGGCTCTACGAGCAGTACTTC. Its protein product is CASSLGGLAGERLYEQYF.

V gene TRBV29-1 combines with J gene TRBJ2-7, with 9 positions matching TRBD1. The germline gives CDR1 SQVTM, CDR2 ANQGSEA. With V trimmed by 0 bases and J by 5 bases, 17 bases remained unmatched. The CDR3 is made up of 18 amino acids. CDR3 protein: CSVEDWGKTGGPGDEQYF. CDR3 nucleotide sequence: TGCAGCGTTGAAGATTGGGGGAAAACAGGGGGCCCCGGAGACGAGCAGTACTTC.

V is TRBV15 and J is TRBJ2-7, with 7 bases matching TRBD1. Trimming removed 7 bases from V and 8 bases from J; junction bases left unmatched: 14. This CDR3 region has 14 residues. Germline values: CDR1 LNHNV, CDR2 YYDKDF (reference sequence). For the CDR3, the DNA is TGTGCCACCACCGCCTCGACAGGGTCAAGGCAGCAGTACTTC. Its protein product is CATTASTGSRQQYF.

V and J are TRBV27 and TRBJ2-7; D is possibly TRBD1 or TRBD2 (5 bases each). Germline V lookup: CDR1 MNHEY, CDR2 SMNVEV (reference sequence). This CDR3 is built from 14 residues. Deletions cut 5 bases from V and 3 bases from J, with 14 bases between. Here the CDR3 reads CASSRRDVFYEQYF. The CDR3 bases are TGTGCCAGCAGTAGACGGGACGTTTTCTACGAGCAGTACTTC.

The chain links TRBV28 to TRBJ1-1; no firm D call. The germline V gene has CDR1 MDHEN and CDR2 SYDVKM. Trimming shortened V by 6 bases and J by 3 bases, and 14 bases separated the two germline ends. CDR3 size: 14 residues. The chain's CDR3 is CASRTPGKHTEAFF. DNA of the CDR3: TGTGCCAGCAGGACGCCGGGGAAACACACTGAAGCTTTCTTT.

This clone was seen a few times. The genes are TRBV7-3 and TRBJ2-1, with D perhaps TRBD1 (6 bases). Germline values: CDR1 SGHTA, CDR2 FQGTGA. The CDR3 loop spans 17 amino acids. Trimming pared 5 bases from V and 5 bases from J, leaving 22 bases between. The CDR3 DNA reads TGTGCCAGCAGCGTACAGGGTTACGGTAATAGAGACAATGAGCAGTTCTTC. It specifies CASSVQGYGNRDNEQFF. Filled out from reference TRBV7-3 and TRBJ2-1, the complete variable domain reads GAGVSQTPSNKVTEKGKYVELRCDPISGHTALYWYRQSLGQGPEFLIYFQGTGAADDSGLPNDRFFAVRPEGSVSTLKIQRTERGDSAVYLCASSVQGYGNRDNEQFFGPGTRLTVL.